This TCR beta chain was recovered during a study of blood T cell repertoires in COVID-19. Study as a whole: COVID-19 samples from acute and convalescent phases originated in the United States, Italy and Spain. T cells, B-cell-depleted T cells, or PBMCs provided the cDNA or gDNA that served as material.

In the authors' workflow: The assay estimated nucleated cells by amplifying reference gene primers. Libraries were prepared by immunoSEQ multiplex PCR; TCRdb keeps only in-frame clonotypes and omits some of them. D and trimming come from the DNA, and the V and J calls and clone size come from that table. The data contain some 250,000 clones, 84% of them singletons. This clone was seen a handful of times. From germline, CDR1 is LGHDT and CDR2 YNNKEL (reference sequence). CDR3 size: 12 residues. The V end was cut by 4 bases, the J end by 9 bases, with 10 bases between. V gene TRBV3-1 (or the pseudogene TRBV3-2) combines with J gene TRBJ2-4, with a tentative D call TRBD1 (6 bases). The specimen sequenced was peripheral blood. The receptor comes from a man aged 50 to 59 with active or convalescent COVID-19. The CDR3 loop reads CASSPLRGIQYF. CDR3 DNA: TGTGCCAGCAGCCCCCTCAGGGGCATTCAGTACTTC.